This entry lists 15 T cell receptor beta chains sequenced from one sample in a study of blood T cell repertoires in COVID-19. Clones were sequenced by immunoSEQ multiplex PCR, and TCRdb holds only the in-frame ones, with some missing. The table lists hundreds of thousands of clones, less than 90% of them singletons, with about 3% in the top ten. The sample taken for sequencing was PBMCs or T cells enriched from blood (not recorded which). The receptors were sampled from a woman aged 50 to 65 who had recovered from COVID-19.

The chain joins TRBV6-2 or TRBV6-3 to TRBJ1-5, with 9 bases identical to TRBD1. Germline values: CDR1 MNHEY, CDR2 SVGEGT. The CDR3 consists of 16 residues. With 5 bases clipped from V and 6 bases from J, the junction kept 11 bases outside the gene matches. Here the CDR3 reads CASSTNRDRVRQPQHF. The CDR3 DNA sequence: TGTGCCAGCAGTACGAACCGGGACAGGGTGCGTCAGCCCCAGCATTTT.

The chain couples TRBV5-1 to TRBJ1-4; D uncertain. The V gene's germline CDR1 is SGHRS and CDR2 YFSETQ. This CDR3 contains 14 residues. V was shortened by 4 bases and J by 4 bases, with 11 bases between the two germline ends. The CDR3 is CASSPQEINEKLFF. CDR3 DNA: TGCGCCAGCAGCCCCCAGGAAATTAATGAAAAACTGTTTTTT.

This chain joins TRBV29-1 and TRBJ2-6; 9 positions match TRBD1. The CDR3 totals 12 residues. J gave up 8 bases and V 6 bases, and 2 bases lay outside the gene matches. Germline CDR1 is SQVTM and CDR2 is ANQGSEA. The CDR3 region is CSVGTGSNVLTF. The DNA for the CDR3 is TGCAGCGTGGGGACAGGGTCCAACGTCCTGACTTTC.

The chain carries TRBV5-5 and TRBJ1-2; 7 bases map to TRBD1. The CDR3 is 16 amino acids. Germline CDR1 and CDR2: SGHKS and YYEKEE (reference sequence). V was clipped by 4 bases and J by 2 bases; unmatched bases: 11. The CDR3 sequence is CASSRMQTGPNYGYTF. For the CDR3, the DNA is TGTGCCAGCAGCCGAATGCAGACAGGGCCCAACTATGGCTACACCTTC.

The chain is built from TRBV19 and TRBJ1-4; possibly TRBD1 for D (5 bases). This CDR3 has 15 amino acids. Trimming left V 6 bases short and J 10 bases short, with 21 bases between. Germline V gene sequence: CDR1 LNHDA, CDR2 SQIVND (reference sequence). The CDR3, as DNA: TGTGCCAGTAGCCCCGGGAGAGGCAGGGAGGGAAAACTGTTTTTT. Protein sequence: CASSPGRGREGKLFF.

The chain's CDR3 is CASSEGARGNTIYF. For the CDR3, the DNA is TGCGCCAGCAGCGAGGGGGCTCGGGGAAACACCATATATTTT. The chain has TRBV5-1 and TRBJ1-3; 7 bases are a match to TRBD1. Trimming removed 4 bases from V and 4 bases from J; junction bases left unmatched: 5. The length of the CDR3 is 14 residues. Germline V CDR1 and CDR2: SGHRS, YFSETQ.

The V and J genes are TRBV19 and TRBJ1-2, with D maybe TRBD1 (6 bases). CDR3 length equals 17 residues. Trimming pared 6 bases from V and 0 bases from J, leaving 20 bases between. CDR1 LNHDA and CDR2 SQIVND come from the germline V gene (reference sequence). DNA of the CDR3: TGTGCCAGTAGAGGGTCGGCGGGGGCCCGATCTAACTATGGCTACACCTTC. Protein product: CASRGSAGARSNYGYTF.

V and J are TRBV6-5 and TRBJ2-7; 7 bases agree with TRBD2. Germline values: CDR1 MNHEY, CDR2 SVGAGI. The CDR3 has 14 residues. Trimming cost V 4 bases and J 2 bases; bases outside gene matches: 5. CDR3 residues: CASSSGGSTYEQYF. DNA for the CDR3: TGTGCCAGCAGTTCTGGCGGGAGCACCTACGAGCAGTACTTC.

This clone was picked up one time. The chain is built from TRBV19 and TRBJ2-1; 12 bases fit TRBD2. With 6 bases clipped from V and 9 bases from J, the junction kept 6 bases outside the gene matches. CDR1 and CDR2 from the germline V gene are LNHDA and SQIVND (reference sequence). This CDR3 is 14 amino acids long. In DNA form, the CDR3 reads TGTGCCAGTAGCTCGACTAGCGGGAGACGTGAGCAGTTCTTC. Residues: CASSSTSGRREQFF. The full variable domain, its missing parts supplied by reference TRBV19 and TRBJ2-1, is DGGITQSPKYLFRKEGQNVTLSCEQNLNHDAMYWYRQDPGQGLRLIYYSQIVNDFQKGDIAEGYSVSREKKESFPLTVTSAQKNPTAFYLCASSSTSGRREQFFGPGTRLTVL.

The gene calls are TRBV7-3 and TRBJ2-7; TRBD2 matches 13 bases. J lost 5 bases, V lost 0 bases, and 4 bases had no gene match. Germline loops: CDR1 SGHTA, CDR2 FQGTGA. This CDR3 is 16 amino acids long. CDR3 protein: CASSLTPLAGGNEQYF. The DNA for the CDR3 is TGTGCCAGCAGCTTAACCCCACTAGCGGGAGGGAACGAGCAGTACTTC. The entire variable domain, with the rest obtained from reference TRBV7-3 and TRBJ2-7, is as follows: GAGVSQTPSNKVTEKGKYVELRCDPISGHTALYWYRQSLGQGPEFLIYFQGTGAADDSGLPNDRFFAVRPEGSVSTLKIQRTERGDSAVYLCASSLTPLAGGNEQYFGPGTRLTVT.

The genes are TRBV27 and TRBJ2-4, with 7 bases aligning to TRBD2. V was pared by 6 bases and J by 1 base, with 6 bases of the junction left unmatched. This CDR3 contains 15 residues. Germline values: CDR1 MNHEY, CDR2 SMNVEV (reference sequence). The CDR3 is CASRGGIGAKNIQYF. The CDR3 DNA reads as TGTGCCAGCAGGGGGGGGATCGGGGCCAAAAACATTCAGTACTTC.

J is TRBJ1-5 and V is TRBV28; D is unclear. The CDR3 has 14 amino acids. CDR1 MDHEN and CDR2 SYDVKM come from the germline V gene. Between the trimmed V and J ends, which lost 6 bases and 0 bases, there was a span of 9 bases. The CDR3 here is CASSRHLSNQPQHF. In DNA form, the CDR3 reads TGTGCCAGCAGCCGACACCTTAGCAATCAGCCCCAGCATTTT.

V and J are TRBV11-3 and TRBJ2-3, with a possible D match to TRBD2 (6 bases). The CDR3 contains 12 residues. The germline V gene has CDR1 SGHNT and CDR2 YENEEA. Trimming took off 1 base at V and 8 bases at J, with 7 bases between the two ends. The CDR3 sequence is CASSLVEGTQYF. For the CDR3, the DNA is TGTGCCAGCAGCTTAGTGGAGGGTACGCAGTATTTT.

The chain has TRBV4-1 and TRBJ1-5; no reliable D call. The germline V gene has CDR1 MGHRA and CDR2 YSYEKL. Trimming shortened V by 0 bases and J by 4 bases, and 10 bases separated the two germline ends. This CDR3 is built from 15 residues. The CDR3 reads CASSQDAPGNQPQHF. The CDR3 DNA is TGCGCCAGCAGCCAAGACGCTCCGGGTAATCAGCCCCAGCATTTT.

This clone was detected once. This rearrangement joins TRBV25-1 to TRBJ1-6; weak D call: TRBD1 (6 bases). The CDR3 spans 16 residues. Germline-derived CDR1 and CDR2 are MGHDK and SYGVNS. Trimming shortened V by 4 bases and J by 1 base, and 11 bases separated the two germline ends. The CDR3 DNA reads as TGTGCCAGCAGTGGTGCTGGACAGTCCTATAATTCACCCCTCCACTTT. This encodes CASSGAGQSYNSPLHF.